This T cell receptor (beta chain) was documented in a study of blood T cell repertoires in COVID-19. Study-wide context: Acute and convalescent COVID-19 specimens originated in the United States, Italy and Spain. PBMCs, B-cell-depleted T cells, or T cells provided the cDNA or gDNA that made up the material.

In the original processing: Researchers report that nucleated cell counts were estimated from reference gene primer amplification. Assay used: immunoSEQ multiplex PCR; TCRdb lists only in-frame clones, some missing. Clonal size and the V and J genes are those of that table, whereas D and trimming came from the DNA. This table has some 200,000 clones, roughly 79% appearing once. CDR1 SQVTM and CDR2 ANQGSEA come from the germline V gene. The length of the CDR3 is 13 residues. With 7 bases removed from V and 1 base from J, the gap between germline ends came to 14 bases. This TCR was sampled from a woman aged 35 to 49 with COVID-19, enrolled during active disease. Sequencing was done on a sample of peripheral blood. The rearrangement links TRBV29-1 to TRBJ2-7; a possible D gene is TRBD2 (6 bases). The CDR3 DNA sequence: TGCAGCGCCCGTAGCGGAAGATCCTACGAGCAGTACTTC. Residues: CSARSGRSYEQYF.